This TCR beta chain is from a study of blood T cell repertoires in COVID-19. The repertoire was sequenced with immunoSEQ multiplex PCR; TCRdb's copy has only in-frame clones and lacks some. The repertoire has approximately 200,000 clones, 70% to 90% of them found once; the top ten carry over 1%. This CDR3 spans 15 amino acids. Germline trimming cut 5 bases from V and 4 bases from J; bases unmatched to any gene: 7. CDR1 SGHVS and CDR2 FQNEAQ come from the germline V gene. Participants were aged about 18 to 95 years, lived in under 30 US areas, and enrolled virtually. Specimen: PBMCs or T cells enriched from blood (not recorded which). V usage is TRBV7-8 and J usage is TRBJ1-1, with TRBD1 matching over 10 bases. The source of this sequence is a man aged 25-45 years who had recovered from COVID-19. The CDR3 spells CASSLRDRGGTEAFF. The CDR3 DNA reads as TGTGCCAGCAGCCTACGGGACAGGGGTGGCACTGAAGCTTTCTTT.